This T cell receptor (beta chain) was captured by sequencing in a study of CD8 T cells in Susac syndrome. General observations from the study: As the study acknowledged, the number of individuals in its TCR sequencing and HLA analysis was relatively small.

The authors carried out high-throughput sequencing of TCR beta. They applied it to CD8+ and CD4+ T cells obtained from blood. TEMRA cells underwent FACS enrichment and CD8+ and CD4+ T cells underwent negative isolation. About this clonotype: Its specificity is not known.

cDNA came from about 0.46 to 1 ug RNA primed by random hexamers. A multiplex approach, immunoSEQ multiplex PCR, amplified TCR beta CDR3 across 54 Vbeta and 13 Jbeta. A single record per CDR3 protein comes from TCRdb applying MiXCR to the immunoSEQ multiplex PCR reads. The table lists about 180,000 distinct CDR3 sequences, 90% to 96% of them singletons, with about 0.093% in the top ten. Trimming stripped 1 base from V and 4 bases from J, with 11 bases between. From germline, CDR1 is DFQATT and CDR2 SNEGSKA (reference sequence). This CDR3 region has 14 residues. The clonotype was recovered from a human donor with multiple sclerosis. Material: CD4+ T cells from PBMCs. The chain uses TRBV20-1 and TRBJ1-5; D unresolved. The CDR3 DNA is TGCAGTGCTAGAGGTGGAGCTCTTAATCAGCCCCAGCATTTT. Translating it yields CSARGGALNQPQHF.